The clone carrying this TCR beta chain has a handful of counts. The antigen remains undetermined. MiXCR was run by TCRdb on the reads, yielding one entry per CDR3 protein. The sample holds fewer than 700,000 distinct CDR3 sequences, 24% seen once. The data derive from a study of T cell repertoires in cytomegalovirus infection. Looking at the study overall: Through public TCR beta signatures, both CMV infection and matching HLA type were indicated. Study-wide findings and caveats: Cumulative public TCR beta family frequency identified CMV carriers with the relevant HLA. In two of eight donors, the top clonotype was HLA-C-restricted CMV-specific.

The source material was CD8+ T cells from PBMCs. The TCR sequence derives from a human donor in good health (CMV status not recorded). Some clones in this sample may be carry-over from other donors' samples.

The CDR3 DNA sequence: TGCAGTGCCAGACAGGGTCAGCAGCCCCAGCATTTT. This sequence encodes CSARQGQQPQHF. The chain is built from TRBV20-1 and TRBJ1-5, with TRBD1 matching over 7 bases. V was pared by 6 bases and J by 7 bases, with 6 bases of the junction left unmatched. This CDR3 comprises 12 residues. In germline, CDR1 is DFQATT, CDR2 SNEGSKA (reference sequence).